These T cell receptor beta chains were read from a single sample in a study of blood T cell repertoires in COVID-19. The table came from immunoSEQ multiplex PCR; TCRdb's copy has only in-frame clones and leaves some out. In the table there are 150,000 to 200,000 clones, around 80% of which are singletons. Sequenced: PBMCs or T cells enriched from blood (not recorded which). These receptors all stem from a woman aged 60-75 years who had recovered from COVID-19. The CDR3 runs from the conserved cysteine through the conserved F or W. A D gene is named only where the DNA matches it firmly. Rows give clone size only sometimes, using once, few, many, or a class for an expanded clone.

size,J,V,D,CDR3,DNA
-,TRBJ1-2,TRBV5-1,-,CASSPRLSDNYGYTF,TGCGCCAGCAGCCCACGTCTGTCAGATAACTATGGCTACACCTTC
-,TRBJ2-7,TRBV7-9,TRBD1,CASSSGTGWTYEQYF,TGTGCCAGCAGCTCTGGGACAGGGTGGACCTACGAGCAGTACTTC
-,TRBJ1-1,TRBV3-1/TRBV3-2,-,CASSQVAGWDTEAFF,TGTGCCAGCAGCCAAGTCGCAGGGTGGGACACTGAAGCTTTCTTT
-,TRBJ2-6,TRBV5-1,-,CASSPALTSGANVLTF,TGCGCCAGCAGCCCGGCGTTGACTTCTGGGGCCAACGTCCTGACTTTC
-,TRBJ1-2,TRBV5-5,-,CASSLVGWGYTF,TGTGCCAGCAGCTTGGTGGGCTGGGGCTACACCTTC
few,TRBJ1-2,TRBV7-3,TRBD1,CASSTRPGQGLPYGYTF,TGTGCCAGCAGCACCAGACCGGGACAGGGCTTACCCTATGGCTACACCTTC
-,TRBJ2-1,TRBV27,-,CASSVDYPTYNEQFF,TGTGCCAGCAGTGTCGACTACCCGACCTACAATGAGCAGTTCTTC
-,TRBJ2-4,TRBV23-1,TRBD1,CASSQSRRTGLRIIQYF,TGCGCCAGCAGTCAATCTCGGCGGACAGGGTTGCGAATCATTCAGTACTTC
-,TRBJ2-7,TRBV7-8,-,CASSLYPTYEQYF,TGTGCCAGCAGCTTATATCCTACCTACGAGCAGTACTTC
few,TRBJ2-7,TRBV7-9,TRBD2,CASSPGTSGGPDEQYF,TGTGCCAGCAGCCCTGGGACTAGCGGGGGTCCGGACGAGCAGTACTTC
few,TRBJ1-5,TRBV4-1,TRBD1,CASSPGTGRAQPQHF,TGCGCCAGCAGCCCCGGGACAGGGCGCGCTCAGCCCCAGCATTTT
-,TRBJ2-2,TRBV5-1,-,CASSDFGELFF,TGCGCCAGCAGCGACTTCGGGGAGCTGTTTTTT
-,TRBJ2-7,TRBV6-5,-,CASSYTRGFEQYF,TGTGCCAGCAGTTACACCAGGGGTTTCGAGCAGTACTTC
-,TRBJ2-3,TRBV5-4,TRBD1,CASSLAPGQGTDTQYF,TGTGCCAGCAGCTTGGCCCCTGGACAGGGCACAGATACGCAGTATTTT
once,TRBJ1-1,TRBV5-1,TRBD1,CASSLAGTGREAFF,TGCGCCAGCAGCTTGGCTGGGACAGGTCGAGAAGCTTTCTTT